This T cell receptor beta chain originates from a study of blood T cell repertoires in COVID-19. Study-wide background: Both acute and convalescent COVID-19 samples were obtained from the United States, Italy and Spain. The analysed material was cDNA or gDNA that came from T cells, B-cell-depleted T cells, or PBMCs.

As originally analysed: Reference gene primer amplification gave estimated nucleated cell counts. Sequencing used immunoSEQ multiplex PCR; TCRdb keeps in-frame clones, though not all of them. That table furnishes V, J and clone size, whereas the DNA furnished D and trimming. The data show fewer than 90,000 clones, with approximately 73% seen just once and around 14% held by the top ten. The germline V gene has CDR1 SGDLS and CDR2 YYNGEE. Trimming took off 3 bases at V and 8 bases at J, with 17 bases between the two ends. The CDR3 has 14 amino acids. The table lists this clone with a few counts. The rearrangement joins TRBV9 to TRBJ1-2; D gene unclear. The clonotype was recovered from a man aged 55 to 70 with COVID-19, enrolled during active disease. Sequences were obtained from peripheral blood. In DNA, the CDR3 is TGTGCCAGCAGCGGGGGAGGAGACGTTGCGGGCTACACCTTC. As protein: CASSGGGDVAGYTF.